This record looks at one T cell receptor (beta chain) sequence and its context. Its target is not known. After removal of 4 bases from V and 5 bases from J, the junction contained 7 bases not matched to a gene. The CDR3 spans 14 residues. Per germline, CDR1 SGHRS and CDR2 YFSETQ. Measured with immunoSEQ multiplex PCR; TCRdb has only the in-frame clones, and not every one. The sample includes over 60,000 clones, around 70% of them seen just once. These data come from a study of vaccination effects on CD4 cells after COVID-19. Study-level background: Sampling occurred a median 72 days post second dose, range 14 to 241.

The study, taken as a whole, reports: Only a few convalescent patients and no early post-infection timepoints featured in the study.

Sequencing in the ViraFEST assay came after antigen-specific CD4+ T cells had been expanded with viral peptide pools, which were used to stimulate PBMC. Culturing for about 9 days preceded CD4+ T cell isolation. Participants got two doses of BNT162b2 or mRNA-1273 vaccine. Half-medium replacement with IL-2 medium occurred on days 3 and 7. The TCR comes from a human donor who received a COVID-19 vaccine. Source: CD4+ T cells from PBMCs cultured with HCoV-229E spike peptides, taken after COVID-19 vaccination. This chain joins TRBV5-1 and TRBJ2-5, with 8 bases matching TRBD1. CDR3 sequence: CASSPGTGWETQYF. CDR3 nucleotide sequence: TGCGCCAGCAGCCCCGGGACAGGATGGGAGACCCAGTACTTC.